This entry lists 4 T cell receptor beta chains sequenced from one sample in a study of human T cells and chemical hapten exposure. The time point is: patch test 2, 6 weeks after DPC sensitization. Treatment indicated: therapeutic diphenylcyclopropenone sensitization with weekly scalp DPC. TCRdb processed the RACE reads anew with MiXCR; each CDR3 protein has one entry. The sample records hundreds of thousands of distinct CDR3 sequences, around 6% being singletons. The material sequenced was whole blood, taken in connection with sensitization to the hapten diphenylcyclopropenone (DPC). The receptor set was obtained from a woman in her late teens or twenties with alopecia areata. Some clones in this sample may be carry-over from other donors' samples.

The CDR3: CASSYRTGYLSSYEQYF. For the CDR3, the DNA is TGTGCCAGCAGTTACCGGACAGGGTATTTGAGCTCCTACGAGCAGTACTTC. The chain is built from TRBV6-2 or TRBV6-3 and TRBJ2-7; 8 nucleotides match TRBD1. J was trimmed by 0 bases and V by 2 bases; bases with no gene match: 9. CDR1 is MNHEY, CDR2 SVGEGT, per germline. The CDR3 totals 17 residues.

This clonotype was seen many times. The V and J genes are TRBV5-1 and TRBJ2-3; 9 bases line up with TRBD1. The CDR3 is 15 residues long. With V trimmed by 1 base and J by 4 bases, 4 bases remained unmatched. Germline-derived CDR1 and CDR2 are SGHRS and YFSETQ. The CDR3 reads CASSLRTGESDTQYF. The CDR3 region has the DNA TGCGCCAGCAGCTTGCGGACAGGGGAGTCAGATACGCAGTATTTT.

This clonotype was detected only a few times. The chain joins TRBV2 to TRBJ2-1, with D perhaps matching TRBD2 (5 bases). CDR1 SNHLY and CDR2 FYNNEI come from the germline V gene. The CDR3 is 12 residues long. V was pared by 6 bases and J by 5 bases, with 8 bases between. CDR3 sequence reads: CASRRTDNEQFF. The DNA of the CDR3 is TGTGCCAGCAGGCGGACTGACAATGAGCAGTTCTTC.

This clonotype appeared many times. This chain joins TRBV20-1 and TRBJ1-3; D perhaps matches TRBD1 (5 bases). Germline assignment: CDR1 DFQATT and CDR2 SNEGSKA (reference sequence). The CDR3 has 15 residues. With 5 bases removed from V and 0 bases from J, the gap between germline ends came to 14 bases. CDR3 coding DNA: TGCAGTGCTGGCGGGGGAGGGCTCTCTGGAAACACCATATATTTT. It yields the protein CSAGGGGLSGNTIYF.